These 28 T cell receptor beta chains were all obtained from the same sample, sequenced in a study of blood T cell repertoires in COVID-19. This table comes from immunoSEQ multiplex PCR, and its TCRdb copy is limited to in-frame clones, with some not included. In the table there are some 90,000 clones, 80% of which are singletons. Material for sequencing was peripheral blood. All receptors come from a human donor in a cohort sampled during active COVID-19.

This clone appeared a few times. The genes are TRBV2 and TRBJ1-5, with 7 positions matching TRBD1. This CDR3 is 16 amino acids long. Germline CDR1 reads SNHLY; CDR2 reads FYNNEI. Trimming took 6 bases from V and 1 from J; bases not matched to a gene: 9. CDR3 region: CASSPLTGISNQPQHF. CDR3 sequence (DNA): TGTGCCAGCAGCCCCCTGACAGGGATCAGCAATCAGCCCCAGCATTTT.

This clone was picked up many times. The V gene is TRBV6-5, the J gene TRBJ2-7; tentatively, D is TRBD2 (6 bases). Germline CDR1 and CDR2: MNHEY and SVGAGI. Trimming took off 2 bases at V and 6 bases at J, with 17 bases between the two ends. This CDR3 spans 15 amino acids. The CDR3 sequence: CASSYRDWGQGEQYF. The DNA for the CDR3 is TGTGCCAGCAGTTACCGGGACTGGGGCCAGGGCGAGCAGTACTTC.

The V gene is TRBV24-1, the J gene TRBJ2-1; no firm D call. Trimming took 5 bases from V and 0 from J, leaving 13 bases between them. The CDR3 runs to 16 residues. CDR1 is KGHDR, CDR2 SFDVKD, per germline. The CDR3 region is CATSVARTSSYNEQFF. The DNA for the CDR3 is TGTGCCACCAGTGTGGCACGAACCAGCTCCTACAATGAGCAGTTCTTC.

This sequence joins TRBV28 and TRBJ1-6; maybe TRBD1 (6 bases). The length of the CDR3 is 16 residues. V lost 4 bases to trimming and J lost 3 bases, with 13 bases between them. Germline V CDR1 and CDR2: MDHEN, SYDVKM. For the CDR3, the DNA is TGTGCCAGCAGTTCCCAAACAGGGATCTATAATTCACCCCTCCACTTT. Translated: CASSSQTGIYNSPLHF.

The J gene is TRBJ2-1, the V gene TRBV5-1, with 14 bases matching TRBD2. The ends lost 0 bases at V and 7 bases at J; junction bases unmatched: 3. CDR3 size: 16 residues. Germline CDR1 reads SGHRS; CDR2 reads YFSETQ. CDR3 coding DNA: TGCGCCAGCAGCTTGGGTGGACTAGCGGGAGGAAATGAGCAGTTCTTC. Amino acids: CASSLGGLAGGNEQFF.

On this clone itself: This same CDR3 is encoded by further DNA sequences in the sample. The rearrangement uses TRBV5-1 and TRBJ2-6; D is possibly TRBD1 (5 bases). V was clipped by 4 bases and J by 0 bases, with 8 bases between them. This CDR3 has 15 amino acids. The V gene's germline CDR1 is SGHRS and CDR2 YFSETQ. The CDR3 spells CASSPQGSGANVLTF. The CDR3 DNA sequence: TGCGCCAGCAGCCCCCAGGGCTCTGGGGCCAACGTCCTGACTTTC.

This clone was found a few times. The CDR3 protein is CASTGVQNEKLFF. In nucleotides, the CDR3 is TGTGCCAGCACCGGGGTGCAAAATGAAAAACTGTTTTTT. The V and J genes are TRBV5-4 and TRBJ1-4; D gene unclear. Germline V gene lookup returns CDR1 SGHNT and CDR2 YYREEE (reference sequence). The CDR3 contains 13 residues. Trimming stripped 6 bases from V and 5 bases from J, with 11 bases between.

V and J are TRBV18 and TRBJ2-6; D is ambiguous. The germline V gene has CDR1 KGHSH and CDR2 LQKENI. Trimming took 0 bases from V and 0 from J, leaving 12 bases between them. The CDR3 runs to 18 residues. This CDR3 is CASSPPGTESSGANVLTF. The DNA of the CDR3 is TGTGCCAGCTCACCACCGGGCACCGAAAGCTCTGGGGCCAACGTCCTGACTTTC.

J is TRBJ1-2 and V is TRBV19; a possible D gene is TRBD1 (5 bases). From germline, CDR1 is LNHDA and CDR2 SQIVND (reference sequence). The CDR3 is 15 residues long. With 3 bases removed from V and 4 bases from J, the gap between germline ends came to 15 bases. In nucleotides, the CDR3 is TGTGCCAGTAGTATGGAGGGGATTAGGATCTATGGCTACACCTTC. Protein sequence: CASSMEGIRIYGYTF.

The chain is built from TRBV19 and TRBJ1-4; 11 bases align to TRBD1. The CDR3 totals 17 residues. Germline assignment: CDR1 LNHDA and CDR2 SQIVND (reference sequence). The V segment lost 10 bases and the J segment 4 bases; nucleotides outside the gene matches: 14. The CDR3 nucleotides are TGTGCCACCATGGACAGGGGGCTTAATACGGGTAATGAAAAACTGTTTTTT. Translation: CATMDRGLNTGNEKLFF.

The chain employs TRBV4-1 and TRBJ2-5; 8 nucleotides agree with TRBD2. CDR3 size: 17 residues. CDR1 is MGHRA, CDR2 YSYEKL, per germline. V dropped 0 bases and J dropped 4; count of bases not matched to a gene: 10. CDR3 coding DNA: TGCGCCAGCAGCCAAGATGGAACGGGAGGGCCGGGAGAGACCCAGTACTTC. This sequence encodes CASSQDGTGGPGETQYF.

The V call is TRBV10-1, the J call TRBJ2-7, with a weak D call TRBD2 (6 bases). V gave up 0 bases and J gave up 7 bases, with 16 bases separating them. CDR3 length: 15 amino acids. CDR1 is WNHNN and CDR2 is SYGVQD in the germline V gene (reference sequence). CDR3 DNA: TGCGCCAGCAGTGAGTCTCCGGGAGTATTGGGAGAGCAGTACTTC. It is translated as CASSESPGVLGEQYF.

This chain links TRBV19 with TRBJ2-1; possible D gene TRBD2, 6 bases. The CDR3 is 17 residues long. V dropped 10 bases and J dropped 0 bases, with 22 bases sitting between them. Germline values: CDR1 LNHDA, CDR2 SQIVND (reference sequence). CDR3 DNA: TGTGCCACCGGGGAATTTAGCGGTCAGAGCTCCTACAATGAGCAGTTCTTC. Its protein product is CATGEFSGQSSYNEQFF. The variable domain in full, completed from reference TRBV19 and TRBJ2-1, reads DGGITQSPKYLFRKEGQNVTLSCEQNLNHDAMYWYRQDPGQGLRLIYYSQIVNDFQKGDIAEGYSVSREKKESFPLTVTSAQKNPTAFYLCATGEFSGQSSYNEQFFGPGTRLTVL.

CDR3 sequence reads: CASSLWPDTETQYF. CDR3 DNA: TGTGCCAGCAGCTTATGGCCCGATACGGAGACCCAGTACTTC. The chain combines TRBV11-3 with TRBJ2-5; D is undetermined. The CDR3 is 14 amino acids. From germline, CDR1 is SGHNT and CDR2 YENEEA. V lost 2 bases, J lost 5 bases, and 12 bases lay in between.

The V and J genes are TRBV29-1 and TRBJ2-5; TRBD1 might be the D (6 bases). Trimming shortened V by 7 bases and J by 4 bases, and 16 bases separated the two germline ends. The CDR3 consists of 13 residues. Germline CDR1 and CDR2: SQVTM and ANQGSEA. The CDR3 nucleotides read TGCAGCGGTACAGGGATTTACGGAGAGACCCAGTACTTC. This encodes CSGTGIYGETQYF.

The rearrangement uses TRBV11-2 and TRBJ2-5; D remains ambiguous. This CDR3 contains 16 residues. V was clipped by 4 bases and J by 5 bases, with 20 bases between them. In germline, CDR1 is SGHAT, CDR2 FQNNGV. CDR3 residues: CASSSSFGTKSETQYF. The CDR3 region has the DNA TGTGCCAGCAGCTCGTCCTTTGGTACGAAGAGCGAGACCCAGTACTTC. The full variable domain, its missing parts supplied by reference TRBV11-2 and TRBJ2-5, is EAGVAQSPRYKIIEKRQSVAFWCNPISGHATLYWYQQILGQGPKLLIQFQNNGVVDDSQLPKDRFSAERLKGVDSTLKIQPAKLEDSAVYLCASSSSFGTKSETQYFGPGTRLLVL.

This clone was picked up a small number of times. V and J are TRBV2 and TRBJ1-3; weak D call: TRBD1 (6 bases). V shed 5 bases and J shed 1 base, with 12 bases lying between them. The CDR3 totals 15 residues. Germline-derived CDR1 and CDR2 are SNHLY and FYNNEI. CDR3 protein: CASSNREKSGNTIYF. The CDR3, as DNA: TGTGCCAGCAGTAACAGGGAAAAGTCTGGAAACACCATATATTTT.

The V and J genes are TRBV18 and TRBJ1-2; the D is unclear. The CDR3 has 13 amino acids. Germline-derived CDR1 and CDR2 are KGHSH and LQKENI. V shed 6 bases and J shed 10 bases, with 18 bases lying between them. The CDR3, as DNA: TGTGCCAGCTCGCCTTCCGACTCGCGGTTCTACACCTTC. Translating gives CASSPSDSRFYTF.

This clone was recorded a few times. The CDR3 DNA sequence: TGTGCCATCAGTAACACGGGGGGGGCCGATGGCTACACCTTC. It translates to CAISNTGGADGYTF. The rearrangement joins TRBV10-3 to TRBJ1-2; possibly TRBD1 for D (6 bases). Deletions cut 5 bases from V and 6 bases from J, with 16 bases between. Germline CDR1 ENHRY, CDR2 SYGVKD. The CDR3 runs to 14 residues.

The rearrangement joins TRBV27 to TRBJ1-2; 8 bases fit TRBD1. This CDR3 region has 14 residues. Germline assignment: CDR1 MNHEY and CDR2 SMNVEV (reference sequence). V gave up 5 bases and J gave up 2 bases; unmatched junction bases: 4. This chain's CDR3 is CASSPRQGNYGYTF. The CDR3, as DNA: TGTGCCAGCAGTCCTCGACAGGGGAACTATGGCTACACCTTC.

DNA for the CDR3: TGCGCCAGCAGCCAGCCGGGCGGGAGCACAGATACGCAGTATTTT. The encoded protein is CASSQPGGSTDTQYF. The gene calls are TRBV5-1 and TRBJ2-3; D perhaps matches TRBD2 (5 bases). This CDR3 has 15 residues. The V gene lost 4 bases and the J gene lost 0 bases, with 12 bases spanning the gap. In germline, CDR1 is SGHRS, CDR2 YFSETQ.

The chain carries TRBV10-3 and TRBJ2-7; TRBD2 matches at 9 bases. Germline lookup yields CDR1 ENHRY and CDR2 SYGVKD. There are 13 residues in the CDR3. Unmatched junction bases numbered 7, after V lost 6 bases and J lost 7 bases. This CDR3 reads CAIRASGAKEQYF. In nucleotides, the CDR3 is TGTGCCATCAGGGCTAGCGGGGCGAAAGAGCAGTACTTC.

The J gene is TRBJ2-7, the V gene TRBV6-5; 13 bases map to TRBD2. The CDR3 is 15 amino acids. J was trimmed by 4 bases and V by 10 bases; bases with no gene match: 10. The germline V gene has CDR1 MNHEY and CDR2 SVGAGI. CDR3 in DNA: TGTGCCACTTACGGACTAGCGGGAGCTGGGTACGAGCAGTACTTC. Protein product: CATYGLAGAGYEQYF.

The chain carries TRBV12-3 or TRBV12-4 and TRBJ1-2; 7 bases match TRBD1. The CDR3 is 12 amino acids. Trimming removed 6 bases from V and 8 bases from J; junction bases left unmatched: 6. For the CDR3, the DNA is TGTGCCAGCAGCTCGGACAGGATCGGCTACACCTTC. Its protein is CASSSDRIGYTF.

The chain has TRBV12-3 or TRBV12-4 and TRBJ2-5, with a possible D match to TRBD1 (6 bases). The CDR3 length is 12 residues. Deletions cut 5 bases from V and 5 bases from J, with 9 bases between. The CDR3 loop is CASSTGPETQYF. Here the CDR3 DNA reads TGTGCCAGCAGTACAGGGCCGGAGACCCAGTACTTC.

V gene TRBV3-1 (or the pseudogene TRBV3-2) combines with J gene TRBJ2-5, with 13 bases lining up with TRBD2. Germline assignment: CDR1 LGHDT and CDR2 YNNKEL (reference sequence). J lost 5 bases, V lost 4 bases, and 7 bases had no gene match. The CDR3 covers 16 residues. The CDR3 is CASSPWTSGSWETQYF. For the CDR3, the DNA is TGTGCCAGCAGCCCTTGGACTAGCGGGAGTTGGGAGACCCAGTACTTC.

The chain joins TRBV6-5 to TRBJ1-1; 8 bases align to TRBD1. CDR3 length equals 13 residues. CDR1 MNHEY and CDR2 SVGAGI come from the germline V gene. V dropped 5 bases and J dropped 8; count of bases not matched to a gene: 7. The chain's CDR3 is CASSLTGGWEAFF. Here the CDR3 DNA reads TGTGCCAGCAGTCTAACAGGGGGTTGGGAAGCTTTCTTT.

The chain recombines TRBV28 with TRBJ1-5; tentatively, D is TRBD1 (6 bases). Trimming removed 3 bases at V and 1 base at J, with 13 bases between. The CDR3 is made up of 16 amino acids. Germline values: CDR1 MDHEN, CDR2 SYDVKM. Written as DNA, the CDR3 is TGTGCCAGCAGTTTTGCAGGGGCGTTAAGCAATCAGCCCCAGCATTTT. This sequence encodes CASSFAGALSNQPQHF.